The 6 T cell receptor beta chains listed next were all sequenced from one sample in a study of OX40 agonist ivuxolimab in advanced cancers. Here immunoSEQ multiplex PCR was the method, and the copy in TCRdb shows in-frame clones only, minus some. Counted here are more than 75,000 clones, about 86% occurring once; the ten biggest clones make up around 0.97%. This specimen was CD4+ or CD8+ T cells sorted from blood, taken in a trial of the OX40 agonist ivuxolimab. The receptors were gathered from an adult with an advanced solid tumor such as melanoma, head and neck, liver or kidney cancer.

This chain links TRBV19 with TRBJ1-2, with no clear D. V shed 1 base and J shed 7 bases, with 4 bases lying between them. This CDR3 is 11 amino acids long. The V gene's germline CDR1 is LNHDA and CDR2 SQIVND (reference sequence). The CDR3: CASSIGGGYTF. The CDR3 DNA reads TGTGCCAGTAGTATAGGTGGTGGCTACACCTTC.

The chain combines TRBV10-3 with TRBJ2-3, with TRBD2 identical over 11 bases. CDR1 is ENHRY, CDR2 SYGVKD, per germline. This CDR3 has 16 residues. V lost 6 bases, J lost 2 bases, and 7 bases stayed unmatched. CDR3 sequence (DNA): TGTGCCATCAGCAAAAATAGCGGGGGGGACACAGATACGCAGTATTTT. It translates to CAISKNSGGDTDTQYF.

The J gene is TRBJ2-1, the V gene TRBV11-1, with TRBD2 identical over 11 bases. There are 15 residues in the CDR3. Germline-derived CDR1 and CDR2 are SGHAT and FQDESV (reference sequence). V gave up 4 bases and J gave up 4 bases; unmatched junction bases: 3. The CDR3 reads CASSSTSGRYNEQFF. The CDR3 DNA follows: TGTGCCAGCAGCTCCACTAGCGGGAGATACAATGAGCAGTTCTTC.

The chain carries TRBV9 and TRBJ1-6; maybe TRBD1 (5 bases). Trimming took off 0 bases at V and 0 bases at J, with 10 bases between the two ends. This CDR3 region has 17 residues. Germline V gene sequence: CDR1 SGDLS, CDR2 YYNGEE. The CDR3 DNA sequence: TGTGCCAGCAGCGTAGCCGGGGGTAGCTCCTATAATTCACCCCTCCACTTT. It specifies CASSVAGGSSYNSPLHF.

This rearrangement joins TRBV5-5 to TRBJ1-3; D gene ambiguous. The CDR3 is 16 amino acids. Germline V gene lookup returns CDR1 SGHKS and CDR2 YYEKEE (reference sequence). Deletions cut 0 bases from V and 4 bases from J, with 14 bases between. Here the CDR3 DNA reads TGTGCCAGCAGCTTGGTCCCAGGAGCAAGCGGAAACACCATATATTTT. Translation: CASSLVPGASGNTIYF.

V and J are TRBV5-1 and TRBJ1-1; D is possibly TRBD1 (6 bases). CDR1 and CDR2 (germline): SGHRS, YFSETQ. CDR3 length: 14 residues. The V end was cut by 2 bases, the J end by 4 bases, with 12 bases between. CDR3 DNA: TGCGCCAGCAGCTTAAGGGGGTCGGTCACTGAAGCTTTCTTT. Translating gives CASSLRGSVTEAFF.